This TCR beta chain stems from a study of breast tumors, draining lymph nodes, adjacent tissues. Study-level findings and limits: Findings are consistent with lymph node origin and intratumoral expansion of most tumor T cells. Luminal-like breast cancer showed significantly higher tumor–nontumor repertoire similarity than basal-like. Tumors had less TCR diversity than lymph nodes, more than nontumor tissue. Data only fit, rather than demonstrated, lymph node origin of most tumor T cells.

TCRdb recomputed calls from the multiplex PCR reads with MiXCR, one row per CDR3 protein. The data show about 130,000 distinct CDR3 sequences, with about 20% seen just once and roughly 4% held by the top ten. Breast cancer patients provided tissue from their axillary draining lymph nodes. This clonotype was recorded at least ten times. What it binds is unknown. The TCR sequence derives from a female donor with breast cancer. Some clones in this sample may be carry-over from other donors' samples. The material sequenced was axillary lymph node tissue.

The CDR3 loop reads CASRRGWGATNEKLFF. CDR3 DNA: TGTGCCAGCCGGCGCGGTTGGGGCGCAACTAATGAAAAACTGTTTTTT. The chain links TRBV7-6 to TRBJ1-4; TRBD1 might be the D (5 bases). CDR3 length: 16 amino acids. The V end lost 8 bases, the J end lost 0 bases, and 16 bases lay between the germline ends. Germline V gives CDR1 SGHVS, CDR2 FNYEAQ.